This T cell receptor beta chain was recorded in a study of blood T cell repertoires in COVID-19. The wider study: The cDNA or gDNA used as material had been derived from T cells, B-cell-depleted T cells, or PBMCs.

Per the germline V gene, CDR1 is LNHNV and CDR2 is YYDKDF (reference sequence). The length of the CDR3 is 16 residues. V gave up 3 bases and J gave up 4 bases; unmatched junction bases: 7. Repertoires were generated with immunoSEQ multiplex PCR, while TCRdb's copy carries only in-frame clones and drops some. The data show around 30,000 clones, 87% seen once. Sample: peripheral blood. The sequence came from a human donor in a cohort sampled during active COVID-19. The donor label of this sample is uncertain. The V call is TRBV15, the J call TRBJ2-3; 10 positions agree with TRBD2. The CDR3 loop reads CATSSRERGGADTQYF. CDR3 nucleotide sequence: TGTGCCACCAGCAGTCGGGAGCGGGGGGGAGCAGATACGCAGTATTTT. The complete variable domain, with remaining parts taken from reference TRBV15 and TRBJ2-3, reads DAMVIQNPRYQVTQFGKPVTLSCSQTLNHNVMYWYQQKSSQAPKLLFHYYDKDFNNEADTPDNFQSRRPNTSFCFLDIRSPGLGDTAMYLCATSSRERGGADTQYFGPGTRLTVL.